This is a list of T cell receptor beta chains from one sample in a study of breast tumors, draining lymph nodes, adjacent tissues. In TCRdb, the multiplex PCR reads were re-called with MiXCR into one record per CDR3 protein. The profile shows 120,000 or so distinct CDR3 sequences, just under 20% of them singletons. Material: axillary lymph node tissue. These receptors all come from a female donor with breast cancer. Some clones in this sample may be carry-over from other donors' samples. CDR3s include the opening cysteine and the closing phenylalanine or tryptophan. Fields, in order: V gene, J gene, CDR3 length, CDR3 protein.

TRBV6-1	TRBJ2-5	16	CASSGGLAGGQETQYF
TRBV6-5	TRBJ1-5	14	CASSYTSDNQPQHF
TRBV20-1	TRBJ2-6	17	CSASRDRGRTGANVLTF
TRBV7-3	TRBJ2-3	12	CASSSGGDTQYF
TRBV2	TRBJ2-7	13	CASSETAPYEQYF
TRBV27	TRBJ2-5	13	CAGSLYGRETQYF
TRBV2	TRBJ2-2	12	CASSRQSGELFF
TRBV6-2/TRBV6-3	TRBJ2-2	14	CASSYDTDTGELFF
TRBV15	TRBJ2-7	15	CATSRDFPFSYEQYF
TRBV2	TRBJ2-7	13	CACRARHGGEQYF
TRBV6-6	TRBJ2-5	13	CASTRDRGETQYF
TRBV5-1	TRBJ2-3	14	CASSFGASTDTQYF
TRBV5-6	TRBJ2-7	13	CASSSYFSYEQYF
TRBV11-2	TRBJ2-3	14	CASSLGGATDTQYF
TRBV20-1	TRBJ2-3	15	CSATSSGRLTDTQYF
TRBV7-2	TRBJ2-3	15	CASSLAPRSTDTQYF
TRBV6-1	TRBJ2-7	16	CASSGRGQAGIYEQYF
TRBV5-5	TRBJ2-2	14	CASSLDPGTGELFF
TRBV6-1	TRBJ2-2	13	CASSEILTGELFF
TRBV29-1	TRBJ1-6	13	CSVGEGMGSPLHF
TRBV5-8	TRBJ1-2	14	CASSLHREGVGYTF
TRBV6-4	TRBJ2-3	14	CASSPSRSTDTQYF
TRBV20-1	TRBJ2-1	12	CSARGRGNEQFF
TRBV4-1	TRBJ1-5	14	CASSQDGSNQPQHF
TRBV15	TRBJ2-1	16	CATSRGRLGTHNEQFF
TRBV2	TRBJ1-6	14	CASRARGNISPLHF
TRBV3-1	TRBJ2-3	15	CASSPRGGRSDTRYF
TRBV6-1	TRBJ1-4	11	CASRLLEKLFF
TRBV29-1	TRBJ2-7	14	CSVDSGRARGEQYF
TRBV7-9	TRBJ1-3	13	CASSQDRGRTIYF
TRBV3-1	TRBJ2-5	18	CASSQDFGLAGGPETQYF
TRBV4-1	TRBJ1-4	15	CASKPSTVGGEKLFF
TRBV7-3	TRBJ2-2	14	CASGSTLGGTELFF
TRBV10-2	TRBJ2-3	13	CASSIASTDTQYF
TRBV6-6	TRBJ1-6	12	CASRPLNSPLHF
TRBV6-5	TRBJ1-6	16	CASSRGSLPDNSPLHF
TRBV6-6	TRBJ2-1	16	CASSPGQGPFYNEQFF
TRBV20-1	TRBJ2-7	12	CSAKTSPHEQYF
TRBV9	TRBJ1-2	14	CASSAGTGYYGYTF
TRBV7-8	TRBJ2-2	16	CASSPGLAGVTGELFF
TRBV24-1	TRBJ2-1	16	CATSDSGLPGTGEQFF
TRBV9	TRBJ2-7	14	CASSVEGQGYEQYF
TRBV27	TRBJ2-2	14	CARMGLWYTGELFF
TRBV6-6	TRBJ2-7	15	CASSPSGRAGYEQYF
TRBV5-6	TRBJ1-2	15	CASSLAGTGGRGYTF
TRBV7-9	TRBJ2-7	14	CASSFAGGGTEQYF
TRBV20-1	TRBJ2-3	14	CSAGGMGSTDTQYF
TRBV20-1	TRBJ1-5	15	CSARDAQVSNQPQHF
TRBV6-1	TRBJ2-2	14	CASSWDREAGELFF
TRBV7-9	TRBJ2-7	13	CASSFPILDEQYF
TRBV2	TRBJ2-2	18	CASSEWVGGRRFTGELFF
TRBV6-1	TRBJ1-2	13	CASSSRGQGFSTF
TRBV7-2	TRBJ2-7	15	CASSRTSGSSYEQYF
TRBV20-1	TRBJ2-7	20	CSASSLWSLPGGRGTSEQYF
TRBV2	TRBJ2-4	16	CASRKMGNLAKNIQYF
TRBV6-5	TRBJ2-1	18	CASSTRSSGRRAYNEQFF